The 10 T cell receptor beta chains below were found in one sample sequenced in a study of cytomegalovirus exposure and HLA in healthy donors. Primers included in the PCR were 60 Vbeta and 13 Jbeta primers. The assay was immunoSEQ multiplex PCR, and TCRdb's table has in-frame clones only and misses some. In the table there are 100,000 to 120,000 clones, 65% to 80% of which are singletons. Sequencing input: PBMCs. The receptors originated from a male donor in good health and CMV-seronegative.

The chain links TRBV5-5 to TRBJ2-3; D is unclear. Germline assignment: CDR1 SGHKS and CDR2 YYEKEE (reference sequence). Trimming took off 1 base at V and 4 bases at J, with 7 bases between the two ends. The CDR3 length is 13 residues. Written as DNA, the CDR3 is TGTGCCAGCAGCTTGATACATGCAGATACGCAGTATTTT. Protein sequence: CASSLIHADTQYF. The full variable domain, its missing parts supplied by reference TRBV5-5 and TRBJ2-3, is DAGVTQSPTHLIKTRGQQVTLRCSPISGHKSVSWYQQVLGQGPQFIFQYYEKEERGRGNFPDRFSARQFPNYSSELNVNALLLGDSALYLCASSLIHADTQYFGPGTRLTVL.

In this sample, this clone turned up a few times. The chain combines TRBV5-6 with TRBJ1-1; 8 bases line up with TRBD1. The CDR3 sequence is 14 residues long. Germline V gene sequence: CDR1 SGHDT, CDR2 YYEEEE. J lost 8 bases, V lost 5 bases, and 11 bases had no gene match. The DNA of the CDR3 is TGTGCCAGCAGTTTTGGACAGGGCCCCCCGGAAGCTTTCTTT. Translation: CASSFGQGPPEAFF.

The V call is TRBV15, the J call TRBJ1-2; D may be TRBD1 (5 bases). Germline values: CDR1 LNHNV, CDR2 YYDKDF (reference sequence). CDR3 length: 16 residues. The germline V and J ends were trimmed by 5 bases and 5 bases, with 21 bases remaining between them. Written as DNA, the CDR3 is TGTGCCACCAGCGACCCCCGACGGGGGACTGTTTATGGCTACACCTTC. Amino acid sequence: CATSDPRRGTVYGYTF.

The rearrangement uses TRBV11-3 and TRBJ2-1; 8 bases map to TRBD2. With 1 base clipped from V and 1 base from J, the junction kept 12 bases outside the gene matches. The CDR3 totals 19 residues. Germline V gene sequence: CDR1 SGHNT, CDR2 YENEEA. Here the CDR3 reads CASSLGPRWAGGSYNEQFF. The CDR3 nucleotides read TGTGCCAGCAGCTTAGGCCCCCGGTGGGCGGGAGGATCCTACAATGAGCAGTTCTTC.

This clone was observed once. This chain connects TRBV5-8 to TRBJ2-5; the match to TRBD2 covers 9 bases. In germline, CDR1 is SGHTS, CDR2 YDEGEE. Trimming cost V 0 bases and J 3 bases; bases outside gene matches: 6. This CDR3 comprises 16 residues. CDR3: CASSLGRIAGEETQYF. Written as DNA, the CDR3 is TGTGCCAGCAGCTTGGGGCGGATAGCGGGAGAAGAGACCCAGTACTTC. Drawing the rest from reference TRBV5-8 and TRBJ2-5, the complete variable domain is EAGVTQSPTHLIKTRGQQATLRCSPISGHTSVYWYQQALGLGLQFLLWYDEGEERNRGNFPPRFSGRQFPNYSSELNVNALELEDSALYLCASSLGRIAGEETQYFGPGTRLLVL.

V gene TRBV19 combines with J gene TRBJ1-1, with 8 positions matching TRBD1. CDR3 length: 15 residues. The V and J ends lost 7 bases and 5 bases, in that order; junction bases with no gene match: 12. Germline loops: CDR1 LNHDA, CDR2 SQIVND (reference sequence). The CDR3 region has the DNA TGTGCCAGTATACCTACAACAGGGGGGAAGACTGAAGCTTTCTTT. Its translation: CASIPTTGGKTEAFF.

CDR3 sequence (DNA): TGTGCCATCAGTGAATCAGGGGGCCTGAACTATGGCTACACCTTC. This codes for CAISESGGLNYGYTF. This chain links TRBV10-3 with TRBJ1-2, with TRBD1 matching over 8 bases. V lost 3 bases to trimming and J lost 2 bases; unmatched junction nucleotides: 5. The CDR3 spans 15 residues. The V gene's germline CDR1 is ENHRY and CDR2 SYGVKD.

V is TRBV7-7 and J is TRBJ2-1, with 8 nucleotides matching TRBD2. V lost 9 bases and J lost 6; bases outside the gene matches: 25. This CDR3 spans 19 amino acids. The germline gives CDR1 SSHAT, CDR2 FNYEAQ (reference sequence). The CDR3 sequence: CARIRVSWGERELFNEQFF. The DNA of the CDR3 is TGTGCCAGAATCCGAGTAAGTTGGGGGGAGCGGGAGCTCTTCAATGAGCAGTTCTTC.

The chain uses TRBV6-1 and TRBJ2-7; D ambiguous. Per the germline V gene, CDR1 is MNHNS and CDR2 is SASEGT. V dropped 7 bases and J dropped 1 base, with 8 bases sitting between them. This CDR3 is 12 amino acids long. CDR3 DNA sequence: TGTGCCAGCACAGATTATTCCTACGAGCAGTACTTC. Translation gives CASTDYSYEQYF.

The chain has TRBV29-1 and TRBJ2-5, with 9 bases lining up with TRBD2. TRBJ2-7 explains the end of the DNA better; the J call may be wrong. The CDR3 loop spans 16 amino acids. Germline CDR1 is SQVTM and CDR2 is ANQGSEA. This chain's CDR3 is CSVEGISGTSFYEQYF. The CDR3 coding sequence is TGCAGCGTTGAAGGGATTTCCGGGACTAGCTTCTACGAGCAGTACTTC.